The 7 T cell receptor beta chains in this list originate from one sample, sequenced in a study of cytotoxic CD8 clonotypes in ibrutinib-treated CLL. Profiling relied on immunoSEQ multiplex PCR, and the TCRdb table lists in-frame clones only, not all of them. The data contain roughly 200,000 clones, roughly 65% of them seen just once; the ten biggest clones take up roughly 5.9%. The starting material was PBMCs, obtained after 12 months of ibrutinib treatment. Receptor source: a human donor with chronic lymphocytic leukemia.

This clone was observed once. This chain connects TRBV6-1 to TRBJ2-7; D is ambiguous. Trimming left V 1 base short and J 4 bases short, with 8 bases between. The CDR3 totals 13 residues. The germline V gene encodes CDR1 MNHNS and CDR2 SASEGT. The CDR3 is CASSEVRAYEQYF. The CDR3 nucleotides read TGTGCCAGCAGTGAAGTGAGAGCGTACGAGCAGTACTTC.

The CDR3 is CASSLSGLAGDEQFF. DNA of the CDR3: TGCGCCAGCAGCTTGTCAGGACTAGCGGGAGATGAGCAGTTCTTC. This rearrangement joins TRBV5-1 to TRBJ2-1, with TRBD2 identical over 13 bases. Germline V gives CDR1 SGHRS, CDR2 YFSETQ. The CDR3 runs 15 residues. After removal of 1 base from V and 8 bases from J, the junction contained 3 bases not matched to a gene.

The chain carries TRBV5-1 and TRBJ2-1, with 14 nucleotides matching TRBD2. Per germline, CDR1 SGHRS and CDR2 YFSETQ. CDR3 length: 19 amino acids. The V and J ends lost 2 bases and 0 bases, in that order; junction bases with no gene match: 7. The CDR3 coding sequence is TGCGCCAGCAGCTTTGGCCCGGGACTAGCGGGGGCCTCCTACAATGAGCAGTTCTTC. This translates into CASSFGPGLAGASYNEQFF.

The V and J genes are TRBV15 and TRBJ2-1; D remains ambiguous. The CDR3 is 14 amino acids. Trimming cost V 5 bases and J 8 bases, with 16 bases left between them. The germline V gene has CDR1 LNHNV and CDR2 YYDKDF (reference sequence). The CDR3 is CATSLAHSGDEQFF. CDR3 in DNA: TGTGCCACCAGCCTGGCCCACTCCGGAGATGAGCAGTTCTTC.

The chain couples TRBV6-4 to TRBJ1-6; D remains unclear. Trimming pared 7 bases from V and 4 bases from J, leaving 17 bases between. Germline values: CDR1 MRHNA, CDR2 SNTAGT. The CDR3 runs to 16 residues. The CDR3 reads CASKVQHGSYNSPLHF. The CDR3 nucleotides read TGTGCCAGCAAAGTTCAGCACGGTTCATATAATTCACCCCTCCACTTT.

The genes are TRBV25-1 and TRBJ2-1; D call uncertain. Looked up from germline, CDR1 is MGHDK and CDR2 is SYGVNS. The CDR3 runs 11 residues. Trimming pared 5 bases from V and 7 bases from J, leaving 6 bases between. The CDR3 DNA follows: TGTGCCAGCAGTCCGTTAAATGAGCAGTTCTTC. Translating it yields CASSPLNEQFF.

The chain links TRBV30 to TRBJ2-7; D tentatively fits TRBD1 or TRBD2 (6 bases each). Germline loops: CDR1 GTSNPN, CDR2 SVGIG (reference sequence). V shed 3 bases and J shed 0 bases, with 15 bases lying between them. The CDR3 runs to 15 residues. CDR3 nucleotides: TGTGCCTGGAGCCGAGGGGGGATGAGCTCCTACGAGCAGTACTTC. Amino acids: CAWSRGGMSSYEQYF.